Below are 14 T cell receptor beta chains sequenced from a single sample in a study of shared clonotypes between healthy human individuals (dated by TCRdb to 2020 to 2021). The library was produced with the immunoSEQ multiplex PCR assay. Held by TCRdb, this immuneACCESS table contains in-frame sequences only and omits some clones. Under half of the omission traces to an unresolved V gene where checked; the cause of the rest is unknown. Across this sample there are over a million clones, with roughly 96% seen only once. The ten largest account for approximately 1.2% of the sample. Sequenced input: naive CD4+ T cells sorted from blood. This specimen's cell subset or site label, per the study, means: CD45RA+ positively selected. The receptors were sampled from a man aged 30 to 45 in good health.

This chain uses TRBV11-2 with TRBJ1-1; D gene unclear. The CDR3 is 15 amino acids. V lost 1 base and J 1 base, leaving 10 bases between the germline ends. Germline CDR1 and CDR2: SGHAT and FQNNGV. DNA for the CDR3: TGTGCCAGCAGCTTAGGTCTGAGCACGAACACTGAAGCTTTCTTT. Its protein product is CASSLGLSTNTEAFF.

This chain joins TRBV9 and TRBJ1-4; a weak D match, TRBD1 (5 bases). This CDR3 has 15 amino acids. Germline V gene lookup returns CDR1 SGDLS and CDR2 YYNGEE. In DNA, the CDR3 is TGTGCAGACCCCGGCAGCGGCAGACAAAGGGGAAAACTGTTTTTT. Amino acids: CADPGSGRQRGKLFF.

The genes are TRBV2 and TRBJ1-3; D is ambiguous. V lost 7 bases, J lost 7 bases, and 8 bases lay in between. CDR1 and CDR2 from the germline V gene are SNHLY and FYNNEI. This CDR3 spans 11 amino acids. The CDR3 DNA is TGTGCCAGCACCGGAGGGAACACCATATATTTT. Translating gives CASTGGNTIYF.

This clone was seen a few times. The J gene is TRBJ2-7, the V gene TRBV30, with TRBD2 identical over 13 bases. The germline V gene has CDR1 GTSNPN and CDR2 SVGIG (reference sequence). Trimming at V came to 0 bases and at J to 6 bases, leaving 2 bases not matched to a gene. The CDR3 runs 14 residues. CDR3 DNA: TGTGCCTGGAGTGTACTAGCGGGAGGGCTCGAGCAGTACTTC. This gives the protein CAWSVLAGGLEQYF.

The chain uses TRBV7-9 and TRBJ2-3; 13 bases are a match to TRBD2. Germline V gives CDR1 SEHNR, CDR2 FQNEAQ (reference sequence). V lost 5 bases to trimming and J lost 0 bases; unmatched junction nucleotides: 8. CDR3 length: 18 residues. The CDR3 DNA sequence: TGTGCCAGCAGCCCCGCGGGACTAGCGGGGAAGAGCACAGATACGCAGTATTTT. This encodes CASSPAGLAGKSTDTQYF.

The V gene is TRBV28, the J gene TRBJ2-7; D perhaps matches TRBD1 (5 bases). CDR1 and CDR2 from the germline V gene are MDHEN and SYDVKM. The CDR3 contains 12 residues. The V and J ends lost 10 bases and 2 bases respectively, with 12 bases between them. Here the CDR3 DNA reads TGTGCCACCTCCACCAGGGCCTACGAGCAGTACTTC. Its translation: CATSTRAYEQYF.

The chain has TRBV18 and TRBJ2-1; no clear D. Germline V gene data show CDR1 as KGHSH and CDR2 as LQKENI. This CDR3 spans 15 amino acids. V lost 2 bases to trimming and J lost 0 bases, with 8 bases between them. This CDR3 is CASSPGPSSYNEQFF. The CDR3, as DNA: TGTGCCAGCTCACCAGGCCCTAGCTCCTACAATGAGCAGTTCTTC. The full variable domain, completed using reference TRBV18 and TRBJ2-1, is NAGVMQNPRHLVRRRGQEARLRCSPMKGHSHVYWYRQLPEEGLKFMVYLQKENIIDESGMPKERFSAEFPKEGPSILRIQQVVRGDSAAYFCASSPGPSSYNEQFFGPGTRLTVL.

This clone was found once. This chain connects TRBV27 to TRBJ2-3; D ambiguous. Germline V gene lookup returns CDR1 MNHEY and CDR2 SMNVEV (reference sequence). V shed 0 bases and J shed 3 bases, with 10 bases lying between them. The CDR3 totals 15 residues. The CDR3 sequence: CASSLSGLPTDTQYF. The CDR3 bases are TGTGCCAGCAGTTTATCAGGGCTACCTACAGATACGCAGTATTTT.

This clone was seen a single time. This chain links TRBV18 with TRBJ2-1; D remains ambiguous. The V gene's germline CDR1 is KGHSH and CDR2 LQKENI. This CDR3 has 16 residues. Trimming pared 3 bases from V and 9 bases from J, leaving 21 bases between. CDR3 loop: CASSPLYSFQPGEQFF. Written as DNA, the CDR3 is TGTGCCAGCTCACCTCTCTATAGTTTTCAACCCGGTGAGCAGTTCTTC.

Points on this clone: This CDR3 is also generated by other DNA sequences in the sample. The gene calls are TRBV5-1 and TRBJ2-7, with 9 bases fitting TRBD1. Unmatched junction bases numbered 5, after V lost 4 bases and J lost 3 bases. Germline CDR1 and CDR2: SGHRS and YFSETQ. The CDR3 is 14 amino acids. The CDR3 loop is CASSRPGQGYEQYF. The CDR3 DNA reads TGCGCCAGCAGCAGACCGGGACAGGGCTACGAGCAGTACTTC.

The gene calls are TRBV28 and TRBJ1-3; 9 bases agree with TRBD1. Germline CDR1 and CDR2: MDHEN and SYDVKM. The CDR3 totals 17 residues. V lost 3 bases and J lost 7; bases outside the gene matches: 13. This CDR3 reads CASSFIGGGTGPNTIYF. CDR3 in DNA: TGTGCCAGCAGTTTTATCGGAGGTGGGACAGGGCCCAACACCATATATTTT.

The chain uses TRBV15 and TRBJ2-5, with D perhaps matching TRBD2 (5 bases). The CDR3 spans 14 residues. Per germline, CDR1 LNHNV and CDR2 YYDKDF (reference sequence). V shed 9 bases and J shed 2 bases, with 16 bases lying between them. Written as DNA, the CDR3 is TGTGCCACTCCTTTTCCGGGATTACAAGAGACCCAGTACTTC. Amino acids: CATPFPGLQETQYF.

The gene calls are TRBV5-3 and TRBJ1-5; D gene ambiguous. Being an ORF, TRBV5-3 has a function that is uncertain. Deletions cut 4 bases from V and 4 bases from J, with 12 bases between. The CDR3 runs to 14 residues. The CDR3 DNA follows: TGTGCCAGAAGCCCCGGGCCCCCTAATCAGCCCCAGCATTTT. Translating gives CARSPGPPNQPQHF.

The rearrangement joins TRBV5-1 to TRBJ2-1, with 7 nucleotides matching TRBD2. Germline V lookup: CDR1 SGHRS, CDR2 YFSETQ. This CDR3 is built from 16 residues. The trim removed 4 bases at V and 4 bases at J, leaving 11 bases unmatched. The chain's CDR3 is CASSDGDYQKYNEQFF. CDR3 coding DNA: TGCGCCAGCAGCGATGGGGACTACCAGAAGTACAATGAGCAGTTCTTC.